This note documents a single T cell receptor beta chain sequence. The sample belongs to a study of blood T cell repertoires in COVID-19. Turning to the study itself: Spain, Italy and the United States supplied samples that represented acute and convalescent COVID-19.

In Cohort 3, a recovered donor had either two negative PCRs, clearance, or symptom resolution. TCRdb keeps only in-frame clones here, not all; method: immunoSEQ multiplex PCR. The sample yields about 310,000 clones, about nine tenths seen once. V was trimmed by 1 base and J by 4 bases, leaving 8 bases between them. Germline-derived CDR1 and CDR2 are SGHRS and YFSETQ. CDR3 length equals 13 residues. This chain links TRBV5-1 with TRBJ1-2, with D uncertain. Sequenced: PBMCs or T cells enriched from blood (not recorded which). This TCR was recovered from a woman younger than 30 who had recovered from COVID-19. CDR3 DNA sequence: TGCGCCAGCAGCTTGAGCCCCGGCTATGGCTACACCTTC. Translation gives CASSLSPGYGYTF.